The 26 T cell receptor beta chains given below trace back to one sample, sequenced in a study of cytomegalovirus exposure and HLA in healthy donors. Amplification used 60 Vbeta primers and 13 Jbeta primers. Libraries were prepared by immunoSEQ multiplex PCR; TCRdb keeps only in-frame clonotypes and omits some of them. Among under 200,000 clones listed, around 77% were seen once. Sequencing was carried out using PBMCs. These receptors were obtained from a female donor in good health and CMV-seronegative.

The gene calls are TRBV29-1 and TRBJ2-3; 7 bases align to TRBD1. CDR1 is SQVTM, CDR2 ANQGSEA, per germline. The V gene end was trimmed by 3 bases and the J gene end by 2 bases; junction bases not matched to a gene: 8. The CDR3 runs 15 residues. CDR3 region: CSVDDTGVPTDTQYF. The CDR3 bases are TGCAGCGTTGATGATACAGGGGTTCCCACAGATACGCAGTATTTT.

This chain uses TRBV7-9 with TRBJ2-1, with 7 bases matching TRBD1. The CDR3 totals 16 residues. Germline V gene data show CDR1 as SEHNR and CDR2 as FQNEAQ (reference sequence). V trimming: 5 bases; J trimming: 4 bases; junction bases outside the gene matches: 11. The chain's CDR3 is CASSPRQGTGYNEQFF. The DNA for the CDR3 is TGTGCCAGCAGCCCACGACAGGGAACGGGTTACAATGAGCAGTTCTTC.

Worth noting for this clone: A read error may be the cause here, since a much bigger clone is one base away. The J gene is TRBJ2-3, the V gene TRBV6-4, with 11 bases fitting TRBD1. CDR1 is MRHNA and CDR2 is SNTAGT in the germline V gene. This CDR3 contains 14 residues. CDR3 nucleotides: TGTGCCAGCAGTGAGGACAGGGGGCCAGATGCGCAGTATTTT. Protein sequence: CASSEDRGPDAQYF.

The genes are TRBV10-3 and TRBJ1-4; D possibly corresponds to TRBD1 (5 bases). The germline gives CDR1 ENHRY, CDR2 SYGVKD. The CDR3 consists of 14 residues. V was shortened by 4 bases and J by 8 bases, with 14 bases between the two germline ends. The CDR3 sequence: CAISGGGEEEKLFF. CDR3 bases: TGTGCCATCAGTGGGGGGGGTGAAGAGGAAAAACTGTTTTTT.

CDR3 loop: CASSFAHRVGDTEAFF. DNA of the CDR3: TGTGCCAGCAGCTTTGCCCACAGGGTCGGAGACACTGAAGCTTTCTTT. This chain uses TRBV12-1 with TRBJ1-1; TRBD1 is the table's D call, not checked against the DNA. TRBV12-1 is annotated as a pseudogene. The CDR3 totals 16 residues.

CDR3 amino acids: CASSLGTSGNADTQYF. CDR3 sequence (DNA): TGTGCCAGTAGCCTCGGGACTAGCGGGAATGCAGATACGCAGTATTTT. The rearrangement joins TRBV19 to TRBJ2-3, with 13 bases aligning to TRBD2. Germline CDR1 is LNHDA and CDR2 is SQIVND (reference sequence). V lost 6 bases to trimming and J lost 4 bases; unmatched junction nucleotides: 7. The CDR3 sequence is 16 residues long.

The chain couples TRBV28 to TRBJ2-3, with TRBD2 identical over 11 bases. Germline lookup yields CDR1 MDHEN and CDR2 SYDVKM. This CDR3 has 18 residues. With V trimmed by 5 bases and J by 1 base, 11 bases remained unmatched. The CDR3 DNA follows: TGTGCCAGCAGTAGACTAGCGGGGTTAGCACGCGGCACAGATACGCAGTATTTT. As protein: CASSRLAGLARGTDTQYF.

V and J are TRBV9 and TRBJ2-7, with D tentatively TRBD2 (5 bases). Germline values: CDR1 SGDLS, CDR2 YYNGEE. Trimming stripped 4 bases from V and 1 base from J, with 15 bases between. The CDR3 has 15 amino acids. CDR3 coding DNA: TGTGCCAGCAGCCCGACTAACGCCCTGTCCTACGAGCAGTACTTC. Protein: CASSPTNALSYEQYF.

The genes are TRBV28 and TRBJ2-7; no definite D call. V was shortened by 7 bases and J by 2 bases, with 12 bases between the two germline ends. Germline V gene lookup returns CDR1 MDHEN and CDR2 SYDVKM. This CDR3 is 13 amino acids long. The CDR3 DNA reads TGTGCCAGCACCGTTCGAGCCACCTACGAGCAGTACTTC. Its protein product is CASTVRATYEQYF. The variable domain in full, with the rest retrieved from reference TRBV28 and TRBJ2-7, is DVKVTQSSRYLVKRTGEKVFLECVQDMDHENMFWYRQDPGLGLRLIYFSYDVKMKEKGDIPEGYSVSREKKERFSLILESASTNQTSMYLCASTVRATYEQYFGPGTRLTVT.

The chain employs TRBV28 and TRBJ1-6, with D hard to call. Germline values: CDR1 MDHEN, CDR2 SYDVKM. Trimming took off 11 bases at V and 10 bases at J, with 9 bases between the two ends. The CDR3 sequence is 10 residues long. Here the CDR3 DNA reads TGTGCCGTAGCGGACTCACCCCTCCACTTT. Residues: CAVADSPLHF.

The chain employs TRBV11-2 and TRBJ1-1; TRBD1 agrees at 9 bases. The ends lost 1 base at V and 6 bases at J; junction bases unmatched: 6. This CDR3 is 15 amino acids long. Germline CDR1 is SGHAT and CDR2 is FQNNGV. The CDR3 DNA reads TGTGCCAGCAGCTTAGTGGACAGGGGAGGCCCTGAAGCTTTCTTT. It specifies CASSLVDRGGPEAFF. The complete variable domain, with remaining parts taken from reference TRBV11-2 and TRBJ1-1, reads EAGVAQSPRYKIIEKRQSVAFWCNPISGHATLYWYQQILGQGPKLLIQFQNNGVVDDSQLPKDRFSAERLKGVDSTLKIQPAKLEDSAVYLCASSLVDRGGPEAFFGQGTRLTVV.

This clone was counted only a few times. The gene calls are TRBV5-1 and TRBJ2-3, with 8 bases that match TRBD1. Looked up from germline, CDR1 is SGHRS and CDR2 is YFSETQ. The CDR3 length is 16 residues. V was pared by 2 bases and J by 2 bases, with 7 bases of the junction left unmatched. Here the CDR3 DNA reads TGCGCCAGCAGCTTACAGGGGGGATGGACCACAGATACGCAGTATTTT. As protein: CASSLQGGWTTDTQYF.

The chain carries TRBV4-1 and TRBJ1-2; D is ambiguous. Germline V lookup: CDR1 MGHRA, CDR2 YSYEKL. The CDR3 contains 16 residues. V lost 0 bases and J 7 bases, leaving 18 bases between the germline ends. Here the CDR3 DNA reads TGCGCCAGCAGCCAAGATCCAAGCGCTCAGCTCGGTGGCTACACCTTC. It specifies CASSQDPSAQLGGYTF.

The chain carries TRBV4-1 and TRBJ1-4, with D unresolved. CDR1 and CDR2 (germline): MGHRA, YSYEKL. The V end lost 0 bases, the J end lost 8 bases, and 13 bases lay between the germline ends. The CDR3 contains 15 residues. In DNA, the CDR3 is TGCGCCAGCAGCCAAGACGGGTTGTTCGGCGAAAAACTGTTTTTT. Protein product: CASSQDGLFGEKLFF.

The chain links TRBV7-2 to TRBJ2-5; 10 bases are a match to TRBD2. The trim removed 1 base at V and 2 bases at J, leaving 1 base unmatched. CDR1 is SGHTA and CDR2 is FQGNSA in the germline V gene. CDR3 size: 15 residues. CDR3 in amino acids: CASSLERGGQETQYF. CDR3 DNA: TGTGCCAGCAGCTTAGAGCGGGGGGGACAAGAGACCCAGTACTTC.

This clone was seen a few times. The rearrangement joins TRBV4-3 to TRBJ1-4; a weak D match, TRBD1 (5 bases). The V and J ends lost 0 bases and 10 bases respectively, with 12 bases between them. Germline CDR1 is LGHNA and CDR2 is YSLEER. The CDR3 spans 14 residues. CDR3: CASSQEGRQGKLFF. The CDR3 DNA reads TGCGCCAGCAGCCAAGAGGGCAGGCAGGGAAAACTGTTTTTT.

Turning to this clone: At one end, the junction sequence differs from germline, possibly due to a read error. The J gene is TRBJ1-1, the V gene TRBV7-9; tentatively, D is TRBD1 (6 bases). The germline V gene encodes CDR1 SEHNR and CDR2 FQNEAQ (reference sequence). This CDR3 comprises 14 residues. CDR3 region: CSSSGGGGNTEAFF. In DNA form, the CDR3 reads TGTTCCAGCAGCGGGGGGGGCGGGAACACTGAAGCTTTCTTT.

The chain carries TRBV7-3 and TRBJ1-5; D is uncertain. CDR1 is SGHTA, CDR2 FQGTGA, per germline. This CDR3 spans 17 amino acids. Trimming pared 2 bases from V and 8 bases from J, leaving 22 bases between. In nucleotides, the CDR3 is TGTGCCAGCAGCTTAGTAAGGAGGAGCGTGATCCTCAAGCCCCAGCATTTT. Protein product: CASSLVRRSVILKPQHF.

This clone was counted between two and nine times. The chain uses TRBV10-3 and TRBJ1-1; tentatively, D is TRBD1 (5 bases). The CDR3 length is 15 residues. V lost 2 bases and J 1 base, leaving 11 bases between the germline ends. Germline assignment: CDR1 ENHRY and CDR2 SYGVKD. The DNA of the CDR3 is TGTGCCATCAGTGAGGACTTAGACAGGAACACTGAAGCTTTCTTT. The encoded protein is CAISEDLDRNTEAFF.

The genes are TRBV7-2 and TRBJ1-4; D call uncertain. Trimming removed 3 bases from V and 4 bases from J, with 9 bases in between. Germline-derived CDR1 and CDR2 are SGHTA and FQGNSA. This CDR3 is built from 14 residues. This CDR3 reads CASSFAGNNEKLFF. In DNA, the CDR3 is TGTGCCAGCAGCTTTGCGGGGAATAATGAAAAACTGTTTTTT.

The chain employs TRBV29-1 and TRBJ1-1; no definite D call. Trimming took 6 bases from V and 0 from J, leaving 11 bases between them. The CDR3 has 13 amino acids. Germline V gene sequence: CDR1 SQVTM, CDR2 ANQGSEA. The CDR3 spells CSVRGLMNTEAFF. For the CDR3, the DNA is TGCAGCGTGCGGGGTCTCATGAACACTGAAGCTTTCTTT.

This chain joins TRBV19 and TRBJ2-1, with TRBD2 matching over 8 bases. V was clipped by 3 bases and J by 9 bases; unmatched bases: 1. The CDR3 has 12 residues. Germline CDR1 is LNHDA and CDR2 is SQIVND (reference sequence). This CDR3 is CASSMAGGEQFF. The CDR3 nucleotides are TGTGCCAGTAGTATGGCGGGAGGTGAGCAGTTCTTC.

The gene calls are TRBV10-1 and TRBJ2-1; tentatively, D is TRBD1 (5 bases). Trimming pared 8 bases from V and 7 bases from J, leaving 21 bases between. The CDR3 has 15 amino acids. Germline CDR1 reads WNHNN; CDR2 reads SYGVQD (reference sequence). The CDR3 DNA reads TGCGCCAGCCAGTCAGGCGACCTTGGGGCTAATGAGCAGTTCTTC. It translates to CASQSGDLGANEQFF.

The gene calls are TRBV19 and TRBJ1-6; D is unresolved. CDR1 LNHDA and CDR2 SQIVND come from the germline V gene (reference sequence). This CDR3 is built from 14 residues. V lost 5 bases and J 3 bases, leaving 8 bases between the germline ends. For the CDR3, the DNA is TGTGCCAGTAGTCCCGAGGTCTATAATTCACCCCTCCACTTT. As protein: CASSPEVYNSPLHF.

This clone was counted once. The chain has TRBV11-2 and TRBJ1-6, with D tentatively TRBD1 (6 bases). V lost 3 bases and J 9 bases, leaving 12 bases between the germline ends. Per the germline V gene, CDR1 is SGHAT and CDR2 is FQNNGV. This CDR3 contains 14 residues. The CDR3 nucleotides are TGTGCCAGCAGCTTGTCAAACAGGGTTTCACCCCTCCACTTT. It specifies CASSLSNRVSPLHF.

J is TRBJ1-1 and V is TRBV6-5; TRBD1 matches at 7 bases. CDR3 size: 15 residues. Germline loops: CDR1 MNHEY, CDR2 SVGAGI. The V segment lost 4 bases and the J segment 4 bases; nucleotides outside the gene matches: 9. CDR3 residues: CASSFRQGAGTEAFF. CDR3 nucleotide sequence: TGTGCCAGCAGTTTCCGACAGGGCGCGGGCACTGAAGCTTTCTTT.